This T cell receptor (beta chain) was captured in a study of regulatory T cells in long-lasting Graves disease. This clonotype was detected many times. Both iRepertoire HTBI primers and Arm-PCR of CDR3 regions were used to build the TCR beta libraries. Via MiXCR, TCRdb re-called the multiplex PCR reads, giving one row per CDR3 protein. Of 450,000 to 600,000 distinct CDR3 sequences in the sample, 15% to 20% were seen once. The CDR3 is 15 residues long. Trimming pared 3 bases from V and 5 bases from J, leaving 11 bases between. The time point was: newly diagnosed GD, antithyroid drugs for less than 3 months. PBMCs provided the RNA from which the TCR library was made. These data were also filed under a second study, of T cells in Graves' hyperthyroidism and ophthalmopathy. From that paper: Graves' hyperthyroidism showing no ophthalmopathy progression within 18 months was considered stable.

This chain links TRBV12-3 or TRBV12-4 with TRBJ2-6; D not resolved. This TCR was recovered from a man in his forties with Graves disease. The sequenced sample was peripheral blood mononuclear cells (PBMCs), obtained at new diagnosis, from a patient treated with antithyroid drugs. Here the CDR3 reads CASSFKGGRANVLTF. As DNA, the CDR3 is TGTGCCAGCAGTTTTAAGGGTGGGAGGGCCAACGTCCTGACTTTC.